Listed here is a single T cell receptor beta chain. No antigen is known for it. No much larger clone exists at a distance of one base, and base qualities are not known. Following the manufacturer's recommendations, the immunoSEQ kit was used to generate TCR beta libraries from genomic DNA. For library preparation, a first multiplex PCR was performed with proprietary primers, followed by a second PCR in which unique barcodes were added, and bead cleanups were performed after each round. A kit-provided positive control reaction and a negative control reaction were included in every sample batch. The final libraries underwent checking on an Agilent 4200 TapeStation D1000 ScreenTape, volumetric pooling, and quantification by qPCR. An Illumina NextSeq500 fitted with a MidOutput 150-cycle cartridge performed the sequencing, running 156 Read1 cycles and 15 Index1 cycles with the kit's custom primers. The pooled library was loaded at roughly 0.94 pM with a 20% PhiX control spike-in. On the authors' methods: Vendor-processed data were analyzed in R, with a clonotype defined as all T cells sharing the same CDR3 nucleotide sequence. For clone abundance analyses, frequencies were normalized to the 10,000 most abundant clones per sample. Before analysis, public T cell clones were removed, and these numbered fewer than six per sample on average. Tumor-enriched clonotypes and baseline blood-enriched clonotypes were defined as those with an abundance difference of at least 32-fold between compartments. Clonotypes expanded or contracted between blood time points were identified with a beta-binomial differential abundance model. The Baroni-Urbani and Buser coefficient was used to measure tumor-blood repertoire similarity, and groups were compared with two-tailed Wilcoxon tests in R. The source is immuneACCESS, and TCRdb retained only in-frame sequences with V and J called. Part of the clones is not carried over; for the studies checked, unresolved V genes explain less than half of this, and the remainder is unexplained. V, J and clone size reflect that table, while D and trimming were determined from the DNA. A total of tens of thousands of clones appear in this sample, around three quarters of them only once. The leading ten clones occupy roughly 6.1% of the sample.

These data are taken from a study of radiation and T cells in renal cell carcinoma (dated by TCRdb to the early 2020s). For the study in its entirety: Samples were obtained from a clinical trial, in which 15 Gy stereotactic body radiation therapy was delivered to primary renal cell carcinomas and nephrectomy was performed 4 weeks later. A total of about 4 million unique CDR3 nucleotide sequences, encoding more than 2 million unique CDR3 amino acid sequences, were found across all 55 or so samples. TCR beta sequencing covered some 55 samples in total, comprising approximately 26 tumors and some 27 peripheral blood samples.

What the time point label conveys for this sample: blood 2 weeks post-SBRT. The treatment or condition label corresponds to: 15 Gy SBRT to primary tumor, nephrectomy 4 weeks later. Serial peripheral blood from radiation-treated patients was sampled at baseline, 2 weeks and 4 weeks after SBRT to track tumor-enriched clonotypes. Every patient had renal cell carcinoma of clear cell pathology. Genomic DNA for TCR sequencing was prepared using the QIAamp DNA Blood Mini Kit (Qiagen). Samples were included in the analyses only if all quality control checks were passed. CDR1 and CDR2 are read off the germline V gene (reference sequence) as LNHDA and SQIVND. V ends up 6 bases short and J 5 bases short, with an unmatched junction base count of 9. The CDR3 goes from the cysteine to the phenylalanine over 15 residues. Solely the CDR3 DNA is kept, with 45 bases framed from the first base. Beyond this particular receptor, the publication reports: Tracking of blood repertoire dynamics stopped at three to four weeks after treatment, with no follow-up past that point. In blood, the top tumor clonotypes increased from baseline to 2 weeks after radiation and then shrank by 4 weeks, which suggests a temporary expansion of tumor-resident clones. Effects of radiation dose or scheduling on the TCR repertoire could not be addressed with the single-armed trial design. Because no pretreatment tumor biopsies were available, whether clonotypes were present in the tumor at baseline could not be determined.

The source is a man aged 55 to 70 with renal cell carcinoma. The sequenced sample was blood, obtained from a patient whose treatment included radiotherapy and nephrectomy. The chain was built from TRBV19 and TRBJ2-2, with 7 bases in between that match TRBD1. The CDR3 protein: CASRNKGGATGELFF. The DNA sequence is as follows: TGTGCCAGTAGAAACAAAGGGGGCGCAACCGGGGAGCTGTTTTTT.